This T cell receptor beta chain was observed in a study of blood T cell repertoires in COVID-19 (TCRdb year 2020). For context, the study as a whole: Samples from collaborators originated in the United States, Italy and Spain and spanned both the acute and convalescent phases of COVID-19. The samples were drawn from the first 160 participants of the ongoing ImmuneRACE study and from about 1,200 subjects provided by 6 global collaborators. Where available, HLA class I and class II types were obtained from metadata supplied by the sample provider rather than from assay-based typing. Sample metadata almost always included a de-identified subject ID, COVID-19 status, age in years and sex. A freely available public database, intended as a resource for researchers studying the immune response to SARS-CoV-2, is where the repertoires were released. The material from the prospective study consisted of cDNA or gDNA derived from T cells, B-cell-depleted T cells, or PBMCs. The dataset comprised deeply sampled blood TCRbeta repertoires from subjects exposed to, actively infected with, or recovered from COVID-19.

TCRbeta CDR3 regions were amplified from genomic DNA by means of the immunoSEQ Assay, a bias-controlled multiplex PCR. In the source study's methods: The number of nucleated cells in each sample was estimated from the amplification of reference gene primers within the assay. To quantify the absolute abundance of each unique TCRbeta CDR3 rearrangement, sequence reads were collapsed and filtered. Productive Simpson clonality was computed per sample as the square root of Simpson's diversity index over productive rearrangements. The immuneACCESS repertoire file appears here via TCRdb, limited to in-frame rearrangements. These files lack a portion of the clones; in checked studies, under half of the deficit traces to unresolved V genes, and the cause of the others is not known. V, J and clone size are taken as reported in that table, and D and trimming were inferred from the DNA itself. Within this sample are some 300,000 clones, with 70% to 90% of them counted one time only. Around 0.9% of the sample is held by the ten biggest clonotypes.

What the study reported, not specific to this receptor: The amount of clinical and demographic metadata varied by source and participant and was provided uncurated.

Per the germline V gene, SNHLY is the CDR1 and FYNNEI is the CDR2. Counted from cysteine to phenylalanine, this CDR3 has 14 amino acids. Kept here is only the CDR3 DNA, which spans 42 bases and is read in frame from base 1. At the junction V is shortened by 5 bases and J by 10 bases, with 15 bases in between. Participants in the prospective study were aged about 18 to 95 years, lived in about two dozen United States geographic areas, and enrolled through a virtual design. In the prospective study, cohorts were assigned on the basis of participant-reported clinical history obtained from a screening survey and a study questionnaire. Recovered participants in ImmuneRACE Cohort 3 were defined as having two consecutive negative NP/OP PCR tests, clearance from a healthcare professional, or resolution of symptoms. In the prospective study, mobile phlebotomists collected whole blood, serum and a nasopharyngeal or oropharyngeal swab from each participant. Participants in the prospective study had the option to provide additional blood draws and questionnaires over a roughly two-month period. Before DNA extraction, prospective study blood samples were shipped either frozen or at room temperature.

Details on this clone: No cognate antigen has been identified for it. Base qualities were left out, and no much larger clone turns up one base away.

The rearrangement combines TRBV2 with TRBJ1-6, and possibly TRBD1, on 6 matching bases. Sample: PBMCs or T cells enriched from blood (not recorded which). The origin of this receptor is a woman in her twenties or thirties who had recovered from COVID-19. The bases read TGTGCCAGCAGTCTCGCAGGGGTAGAGTCACCCCTCCACTTT. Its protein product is CASSLAGVESPLHF.